This T cell receptor (beta chain) was recovered during a study of T cell responses to AZD1222 COVID-19 vaccine. About the research overall: Second-dose groups at about 4 or about 12 weeks were pooled. Findings and caveats of the study: Spike-specific TCR breadth and depth rose after two AZD1222 doses. Repertoires were collected only later (after the peak T cell response had occurred). Reports say nearly half of spike-specific TCRs go after unmutated variant regions.

CDR3 size: 16 residues. V lost 4 bases, J lost 4 bases, and 20 bases lay in between. Germline V CDR1 and CDR2: SGDLS, YYNGEE. The table came from immunoSEQ multiplex PCR; TCRdb's copy has only in-frame clones and leaves some out. This sample yields some 180,000 clones, of which about nine tenths are seen a single time; around 5.8% belongs to the top ten. As to this clone: Its target is unknown.

The rearrangement links TRBV9 to TRBJ1-1; D is perhaps TRBD1 (6 bases). This sequence originates from an adult in good health. Sequencing was performed on peripheral blood, taken on day 0 of AZD1222 vaccination. The DNA of the CDR3 is TGTGCCAGCAGCCATCCAGGGGAGGGGTTCACCACTGAAGCTTTCTTT. Translated: CASSHPGEGFTTEAFF.